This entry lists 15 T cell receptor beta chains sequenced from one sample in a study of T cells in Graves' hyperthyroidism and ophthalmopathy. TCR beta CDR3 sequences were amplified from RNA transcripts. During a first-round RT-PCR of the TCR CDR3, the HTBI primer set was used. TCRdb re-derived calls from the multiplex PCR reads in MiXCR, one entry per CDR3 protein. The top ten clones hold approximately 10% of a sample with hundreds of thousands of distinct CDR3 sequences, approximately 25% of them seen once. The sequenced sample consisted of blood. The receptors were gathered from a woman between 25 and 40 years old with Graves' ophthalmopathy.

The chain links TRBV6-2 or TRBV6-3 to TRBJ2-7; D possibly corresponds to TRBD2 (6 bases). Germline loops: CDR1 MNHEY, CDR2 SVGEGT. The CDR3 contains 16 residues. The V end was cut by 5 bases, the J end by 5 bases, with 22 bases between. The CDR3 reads CASSLTMGAGIDEQYF. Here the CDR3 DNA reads TGTGCCAGCAGTCTGACGATGGGAGCGGGTATCGACGAGCAGTACTTC.

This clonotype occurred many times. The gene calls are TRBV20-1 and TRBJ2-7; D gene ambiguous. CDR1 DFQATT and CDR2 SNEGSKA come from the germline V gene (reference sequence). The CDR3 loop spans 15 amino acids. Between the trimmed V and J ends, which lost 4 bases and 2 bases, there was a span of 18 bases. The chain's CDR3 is CSAKPGPFQAYEQYF. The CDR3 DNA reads TGCAGTGCTAAGCCCGGGCCTTTTCAAGCCTACGAGCAGTACTTC.

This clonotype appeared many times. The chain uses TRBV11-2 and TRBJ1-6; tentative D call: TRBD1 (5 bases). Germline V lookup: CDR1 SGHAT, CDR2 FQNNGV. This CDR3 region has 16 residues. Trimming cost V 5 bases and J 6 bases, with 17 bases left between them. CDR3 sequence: CASSGPGLGSNSPLHF. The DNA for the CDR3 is TGTGCCAGCAGCGGTCCGGGACTTGGGAGTAATTCACCCCTCCACTTT.

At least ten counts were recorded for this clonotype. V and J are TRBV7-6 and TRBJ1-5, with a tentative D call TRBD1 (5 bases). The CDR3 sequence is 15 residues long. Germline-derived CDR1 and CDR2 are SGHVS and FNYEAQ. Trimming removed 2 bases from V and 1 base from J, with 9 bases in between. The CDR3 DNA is TGTGCCAGCAGCTTAATGGGACGCAGCAATCAGCCCCAGCATTTT. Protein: CASSLMGRSNQPQHF.

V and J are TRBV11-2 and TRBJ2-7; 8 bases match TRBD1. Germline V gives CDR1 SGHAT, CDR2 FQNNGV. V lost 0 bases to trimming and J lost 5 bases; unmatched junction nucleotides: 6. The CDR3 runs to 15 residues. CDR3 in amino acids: CASSLEVQGAHEQYF. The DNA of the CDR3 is TGTGCCAGCAGCTTAGAAGTCCAGGGGGCTCACGAGCAGTACTTC.

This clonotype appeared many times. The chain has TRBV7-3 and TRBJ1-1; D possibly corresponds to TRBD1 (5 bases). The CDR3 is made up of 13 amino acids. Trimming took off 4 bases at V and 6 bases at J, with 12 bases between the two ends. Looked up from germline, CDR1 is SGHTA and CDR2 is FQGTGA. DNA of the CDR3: TGTGCCAGCAGCTCGTCAGGGATCGCTGAAGCTTTCTTT. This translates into CASSSSGIAEAFF.

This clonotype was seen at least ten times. The CDR3 coding sequence is TGTGCCATCAGTGAGTCGATACCCCCGGTAGGCTACACCTTC. Translating it yields CAISESIPPVGYTF. V and J are TRBV10-3 and TRBJ1-2; D gene unclear. Germline values: CDR1 ENHRY, CDR2 SYGVKD. The CDR3 consists of 14 residues. Trimming took 0 bases from V and 8 from J, leaving 13 bases between them.

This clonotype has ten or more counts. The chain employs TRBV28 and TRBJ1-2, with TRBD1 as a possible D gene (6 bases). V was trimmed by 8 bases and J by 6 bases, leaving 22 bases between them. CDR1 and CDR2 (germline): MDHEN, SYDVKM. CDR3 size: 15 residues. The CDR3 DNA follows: TGTGCCAGCGGGTTGAACAGGGAAGGAGGAGATGGCTACACCTTC. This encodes CASGLNREGGDGYTF.

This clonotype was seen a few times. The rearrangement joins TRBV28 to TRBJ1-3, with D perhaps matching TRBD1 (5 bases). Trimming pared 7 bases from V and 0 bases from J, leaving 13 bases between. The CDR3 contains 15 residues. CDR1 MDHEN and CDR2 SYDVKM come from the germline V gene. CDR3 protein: CASIRDGYSGNTIYF. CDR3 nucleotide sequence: TGTGCCAGCATCCGGGACGGCTACTCTGGAAACACCATATATTTT. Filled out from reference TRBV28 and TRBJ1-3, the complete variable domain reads DVKVTQSSRYLVKRTGEKVFLECVQDMDHENMFWYRQDPGLGLRLIYFSYDVKMKEKGDIPEGYSVSREKKERFSLILESASTNQTSMYLCASIRDGYSGNTIYFGEGSWLTVV.

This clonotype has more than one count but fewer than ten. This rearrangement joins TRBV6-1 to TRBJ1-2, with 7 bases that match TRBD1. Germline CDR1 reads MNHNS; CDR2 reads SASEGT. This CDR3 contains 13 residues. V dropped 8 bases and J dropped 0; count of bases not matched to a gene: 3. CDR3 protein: CASGGQTNYGYTF. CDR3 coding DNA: TGTGCCAGCGGGGGACAGACTAACTATGGCTACACCTTC.

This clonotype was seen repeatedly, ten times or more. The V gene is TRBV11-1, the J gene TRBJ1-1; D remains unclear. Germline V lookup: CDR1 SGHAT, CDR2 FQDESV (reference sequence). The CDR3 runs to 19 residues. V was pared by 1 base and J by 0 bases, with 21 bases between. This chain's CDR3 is CASSLGGWQAIRMNTEAFF. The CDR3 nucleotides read TGTGCCAGCAGCTTAGGGGGTTGGCAGGCGATTCGAATGAACACTGAAGCTTTCTTT.

CDR3 DNA sequence: TGTGCCAGCAGTTTATCGTTCGAGGGAGAGACCCAGTACTTC. It yields the protein CASSLSFEGETQYF. The genes are TRBV28 and TRBJ2-5; D might be TRBD2 (5 bases). Germline-derived CDR1 and CDR2 are MDHEN and SYDVKM. The germline V and J ends were trimmed by 1 base and 4 bases, with 10 bases remaining between them. The CDR3 is 14 amino acids.

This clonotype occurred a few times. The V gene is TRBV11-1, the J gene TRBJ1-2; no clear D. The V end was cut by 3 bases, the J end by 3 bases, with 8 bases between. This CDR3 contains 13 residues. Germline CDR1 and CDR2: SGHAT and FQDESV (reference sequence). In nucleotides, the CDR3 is TGTGCCAGCAGCTTGGCGGACGACTATGGCTACACCTTC. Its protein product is CASSLADDYGYTF.

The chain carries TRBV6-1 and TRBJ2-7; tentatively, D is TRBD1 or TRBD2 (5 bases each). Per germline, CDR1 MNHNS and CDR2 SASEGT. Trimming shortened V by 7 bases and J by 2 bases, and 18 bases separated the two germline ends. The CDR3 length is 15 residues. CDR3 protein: CASTDPGRGTYEQYF. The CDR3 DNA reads TGTGCCAGCACCGACCCGGGACGGGGAACCTACGAGCAGTACTTC.

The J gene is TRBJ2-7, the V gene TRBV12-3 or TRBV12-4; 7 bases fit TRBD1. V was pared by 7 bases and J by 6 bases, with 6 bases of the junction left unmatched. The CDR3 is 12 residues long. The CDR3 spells CASKSGGGEQYF. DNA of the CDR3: TGTGCCAGCAAGTCAGGGGGTGGCGAGCAGTACTTC.